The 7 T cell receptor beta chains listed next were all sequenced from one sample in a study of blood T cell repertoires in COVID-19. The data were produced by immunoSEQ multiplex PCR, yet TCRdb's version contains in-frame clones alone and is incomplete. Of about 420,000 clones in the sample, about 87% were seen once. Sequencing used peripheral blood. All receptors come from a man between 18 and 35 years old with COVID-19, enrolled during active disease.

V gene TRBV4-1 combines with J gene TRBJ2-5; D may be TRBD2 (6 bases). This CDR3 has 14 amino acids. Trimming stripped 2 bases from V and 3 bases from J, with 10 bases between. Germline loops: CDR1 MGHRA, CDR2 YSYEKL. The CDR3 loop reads CASSQFSGEETQYF. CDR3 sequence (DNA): TGCGCCAGCAGCCAATTTAGCGGAGAAGAGACCCAGTACTTC.

CDR3 residues: CASSTSGGTQETQYF. The CDR3 nucleotides read TGTGCCAGCAGTACTAGCGGGGGTACACAAGAGACCCAGTACTTC. This chain connects TRBV6-5 to TRBJ2-5; TRBD2 aligns across 11 bases. V dropped 5 bases and J dropped 2; count of bases not matched to a gene: 4. Germline V lookup: CDR1 MNHEY, CDR2 SVGAGI. There are 15 residues in the CDR3.

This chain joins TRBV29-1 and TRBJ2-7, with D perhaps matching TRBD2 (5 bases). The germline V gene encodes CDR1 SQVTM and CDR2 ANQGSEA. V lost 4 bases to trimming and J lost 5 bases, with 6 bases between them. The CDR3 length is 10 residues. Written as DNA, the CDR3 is TGCAGCGTTGGGCGGGACGAGCAGTACTTC. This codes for CSVGRDEQYF.

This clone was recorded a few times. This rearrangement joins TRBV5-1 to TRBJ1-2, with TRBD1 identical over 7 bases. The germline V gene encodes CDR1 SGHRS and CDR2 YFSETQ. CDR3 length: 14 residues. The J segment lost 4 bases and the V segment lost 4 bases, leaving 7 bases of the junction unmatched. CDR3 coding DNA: TGCGCCAGCAGCCTGGGACAGACCGTCTATGGCTACACCTTC. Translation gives CASSLGQTVYGYTF.

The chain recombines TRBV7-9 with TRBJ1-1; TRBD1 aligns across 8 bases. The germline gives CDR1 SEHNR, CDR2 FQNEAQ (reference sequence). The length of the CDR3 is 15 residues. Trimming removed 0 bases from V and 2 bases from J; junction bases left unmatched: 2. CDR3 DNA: TGTGCCAGCAGCTTAGCACAGGGGGATAACACTGAAGCTTTCTTT. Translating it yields CASSLAQGDNTEAFF. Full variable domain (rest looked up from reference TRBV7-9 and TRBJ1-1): DTGVSQNPRHKITKRGQNVTFRCDPISEHNRLYWYRQTLGQGPEFLTYFQNEAQLEKSRLLSDRFSAERPKGSFSTLEIQRTEQGDSAMYLCASSLAQGDNTEAFFGQGTRLTVV.

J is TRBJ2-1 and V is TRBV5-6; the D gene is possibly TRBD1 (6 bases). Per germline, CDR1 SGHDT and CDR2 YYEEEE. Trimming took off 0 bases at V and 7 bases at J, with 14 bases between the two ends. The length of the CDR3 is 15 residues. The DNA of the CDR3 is TGTGCCAGCAGCTTGGTGGCAGGGGCCTGGAATGAGCAGTTCTTC. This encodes CASSLVAGAWNEQFF. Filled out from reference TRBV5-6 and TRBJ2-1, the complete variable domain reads DAGVTQSPTHLIKTRGQQVTLRCSPKSGHDTVSWYQQALGQGPQFIFQYYEEEERQRGNFPDRFSGHQFPNYSSELNVNALLLGDSALYLCASSLVAGAWNEQFFGPGTRLTVL.

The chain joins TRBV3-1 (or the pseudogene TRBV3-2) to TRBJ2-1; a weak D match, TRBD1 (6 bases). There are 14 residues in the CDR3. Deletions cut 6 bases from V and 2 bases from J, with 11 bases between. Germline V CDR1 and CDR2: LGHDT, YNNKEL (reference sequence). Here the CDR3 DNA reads TGTGCCAGCAGGTCCAGGGGACCCTACAATGAGCAGTTCTTC. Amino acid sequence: CASRSRGPYNEQFF.